This T cell receptor (beta chain) stems from a study of T cell responses to AZD1222 COVID-19 vaccine. A remark on this clone: Its antigen is unidentified.

Data came from immunoSEQ multiplex PCR; TCRdb stores just in-frame clones and leaves some out. This sample has 90,000 to 120,000 clones, with roughly 90% found just once. Broader study findings: Just 5 or 6 AZD1222 recipients tested seropositive at baseline.

The TCR was taken from an adult in good health. Material: peripheral blood, obtained on day 0 of AZD1222 vaccination.

CDR3 loop: CASSITHPEREQYF. As DNA, the CDR3 is TGTGCCAGTAGTATAACCCATCCAGAGAGAGAGCAGTACTTC. This rearrangement joins TRBV19 to TRBJ2-7; D not certain. This CDR3 contains 14 residues. Trimming left V 2 bases short and J 7 bases short, with 15 bases between. CDR1 is LNHDA, CDR2 SQIVND, per germline (reference sequence).